This entry concerns a single T cell receptor beta chain. The data are from a study of blood T cell repertoires in COVID-19. At the level of the study: Samples came from the United States, Italy and Spain, spanning acute and convalescent COVID-19.

In Seattle, patients joined the study during active infection and were tracked longitudinally. CDR3 length: 15 amino acids. Germline trimming cut 3 bases from V and 1 base from J; bases unmatched to any gene: 5. CDR1 is SGHRS and CDR2 is YFSETQ in the germline V gene. Sequenced by immunoSEQ multiplex PCR; TCRdb stores in-frame clones only, minus some. The sample includes a few hundred thousand clones, 80% to 90% of them seen just once. The sequencing input was peripheral blood. This clonotype originated in a woman aged 25 to 39 with COVID-19, enrolled during active disease. The rearrangement links TRBV5-1 to TRBJ2-7; the match to TRBD1 covers 9 bases. For the CDR3, the DNA is TGCGCCAGCAGCTGGGGACAGGGTCTTTCCTACGAGCAGTACTTC. It yields the protein CASSWGQGLSYEQYF.